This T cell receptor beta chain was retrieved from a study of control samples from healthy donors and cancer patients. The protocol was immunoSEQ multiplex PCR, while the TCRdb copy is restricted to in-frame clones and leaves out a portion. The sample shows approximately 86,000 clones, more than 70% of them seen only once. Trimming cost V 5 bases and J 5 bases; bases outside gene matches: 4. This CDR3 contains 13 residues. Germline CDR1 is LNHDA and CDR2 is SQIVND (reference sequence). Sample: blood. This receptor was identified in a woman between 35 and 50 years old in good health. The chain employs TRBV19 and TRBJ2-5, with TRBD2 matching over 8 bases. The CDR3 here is CASSSGGRETQYF. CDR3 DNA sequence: TGTGCCAGTAGTTCGGGCGGGAGGGAGACCCAGTACTTC.